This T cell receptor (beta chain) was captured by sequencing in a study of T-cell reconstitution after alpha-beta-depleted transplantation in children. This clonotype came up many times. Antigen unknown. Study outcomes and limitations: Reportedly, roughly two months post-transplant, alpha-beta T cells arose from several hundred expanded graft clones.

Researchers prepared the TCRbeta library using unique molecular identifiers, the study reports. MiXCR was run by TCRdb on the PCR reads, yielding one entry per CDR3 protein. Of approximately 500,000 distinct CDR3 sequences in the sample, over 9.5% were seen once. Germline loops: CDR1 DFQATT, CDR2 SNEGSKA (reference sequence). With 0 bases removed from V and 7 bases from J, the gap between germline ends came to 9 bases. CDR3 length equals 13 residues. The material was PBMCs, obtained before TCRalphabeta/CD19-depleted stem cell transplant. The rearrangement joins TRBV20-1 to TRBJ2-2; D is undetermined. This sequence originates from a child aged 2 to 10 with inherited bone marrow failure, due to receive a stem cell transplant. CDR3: CSAREGSGGELFF. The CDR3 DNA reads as TGCAGTGCTAGAGAGGGCTCGGGCGGGGAGCTGTTTTTT.